Listed below are T cell receptor beta chains from one sample, sequenced in a study of radiation and T cells in renal cell carcinoma. The repertoire was sequenced with immunoSEQ multiplex PCR; TCRdb's copy has only in-frame clones and lacks some. Of approximately 140,000 clones detected, around 90% appear once; the ten largest clones hold 3.5% to 5%. The sequenced sample was blood, obtained from a patient whose treatment included radiotherapy and nephrectomy. All receptors come from a woman aged 70-85 years with renal cell carcinoma. CDR3s include the opening cysteine and the closing phenylalanine or tryptophan. Size values are once, few and many counts, or a class for expanded clones, and some rows have none.

CDR3 protein: CASSETTGGHGYTF
V gene: TRBV25-1
clone size: .
J gene: TRBJ1-2

CDR3 protein: CASRLAGGNEQFF
V gene: TRBV5-4
clone size: .
J gene: TRBJ2-1

CDR3 protein: CAWSVSGTGGYEQYF
V gene: TRBV30
clone size: .
J gene: TRBJ2-7

CDR3 protein: CASKNDRGNAYEQYF
V gene: TRBV28
clone size: .
J gene: TRBJ2-7

CDR3 protein: CASRGTGAVQNIQYF
V gene: TRBV6-1
clone size: .
J gene: TRBJ2-4

CDR3 protein: CASSPTVPSYEQYF
V gene: TRBV27
clone size: .
J gene: TRBJ2-7

CDR3 protein: CASSMQTGGYTEAFF
V gene: TRBV5-1
clone size: .
J gene: TRBJ1-1

CDR3 protein: CASSLGGAGDQPQHF
V gene: TRBV5-4
clone size: few
J gene: TRBJ1-5

CDR3 protein: CASRDSPTNEKLFF
V gene: TRBV19
clone size: once
J gene: TRBJ1-4

CDR3 protein: CASSFGTGSSYEQYF
V gene: TRBV5-6
clone size: .
J gene: TRBJ2-7

CDR3 protein: CATSRGQGPRVRGKLFF
V gene: TRBV15
clone size: .
J gene: TRBJ1-4

CDR3 protein: CASSVGLAETQYF
V gene: TRBV9
clone size: .
J gene: TRBJ2-5

CDR3 protein: CASSELPGKGSPLHF
V gene: TRBV25-1
clone size: .
J gene: TRBJ1-6

CDR3 protein: CASSLSPGLAVFAKETQYF
V gene: TRBV5-5
clone size: .
J gene: TRBJ2-5

CDR3 protein: CASSLGQGPSYEQYF
V gene: TRBV7-3
clone size: .
J gene: TRBJ2-7

CDR3 protein: CASSEGGPNQPQHF
V gene: TRBV2
clone size: .
J gene: TRBJ1-5

CDR3 protein: CASSMVGRENYEQYF
V gene: TRBV19
clone size: .
J gene: TRBJ2-7

CDR3 protein: CASSPWTGNEQYF
V gene: TRBV6-5
clone size: .
J gene: .

CDR3 protein: CASSPGGRGNQPQHF
V gene: TRBV7-2
clone size: .
J gene: TRBJ1-5

CDR3 protein: CASSLGTGINQPQHF
V gene: TRBV7-9
clone size: few
J gene: TRBJ1-5

CDR3 protein: CASSAHQGNGYTF
V gene: TRBV2
clone size: .
J gene: TRBJ1-2

CDR3 protein: CASSLWSSNQPQHF
V gene: TRBV5-6
clone size: .
J gene: TRBJ1-5

CDR3 protein: CASSLEGAGGYTF
V gene: TRBV5-1
clone size: .
J gene: TRBJ1-2

CDR3 protein: CASSPWDRDNVLTF
V gene: TRBV7-9
clone size: .
J gene: TRBJ2-6

CDR3 protein: CASSPPGTGSGYGYTF
V gene: TRBV18
clone size: .
J gene: TRBJ1-2

CDR3 protein: CASRQGNSPLHF
V gene: TRBV5-1
clone size: .
J gene: TRBJ1-6

CDR3 protein: CASSQDSHSYEQYF
V gene: TRBV5-4
clone size: .
J gene: TRBJ2-7

CDR3 protein: CATSRSPSANNNEQFF
V gene: TRBV15
clone size: .
J gene: TRBJ2-1

CDR3 protein: CASSRAVSSYEQYF
V gene: TRBV6-5
clone size: .
J gene: TRBJ2-7

CDR3 protein: CASSISGGGPYEQYF
V gene: TRBV19
clone size: .
J gene: TRBJ2-7

CDR3 protein: CASSLAQTPTDTQYF
V gene: TRBV5-1
clone size: .
J gene: TRBJ2-3

CDR3 protein: CASSPKPTRETQYF
V gene: TRBV18
clone size: .
J gene: TRBJ2-5

CDR3 protein: CASSRTENTEAFF
V gene: TRBV4-2
clone size: few
J gene: TRBJ1-1

CDR3 protein: CASSSRDRAAEQYF
V gene: TRBV6-5
clone size: .
J gene: TRBJ2-7

CDR3 protein: CASSQESSGNTIYF
V gene: TRBV4-1
clone size: .
J gene: TRBJ1-3

CDR3 protein: CASSQVGQRVGEQYF
V gene: TRBV4-1
clone size: .
J gene: .

CDR3 protein: CSVQGAAPADYNEQFF
V gene: TRBV29-1
clone size: .
J gene: TRBJ2-1

CDR3 protein: CASSKGGGSSYNSPLHF
V gene: TRBV7-2
clone size: .
J gene: TRBJ1-6

CDR3 protein: CASSRPAETQYF
V gene: TRBV7-8
clone size: .
J gene: TRBJ2-5

CDR3 protein: CASSEGVYEQYF
V gene: TRBV11-2
clone size: once
J gene: TRBJ2-7

CDR3 protein: CASSTGTSGQETQYF
V gene: TRBV6-1
clone size: .
J gene: TRBJ2-5

CDR3 protein: CASSRGSGYTF
V gene: TRBV7-9
clone size: .
J gene: TRBJ1-2

CDR3 protein: CASSLSRDRAGGYTF
V gene: TRBV27
clone size: .
J gene: TRBJ1-2

CDR3 protein: CASSSTQGEEQYF
V gene: TRBV18
clone size: .
J gene: TRBJ2-7

CDR3 protein: CASSPPVGAGATNEKLFF
V gene: TRBV18
clone size: .
J gene: TRBJ1-4

CDR3 protein: CASSYPGQSGANVLTF
V gene: TRBV5-1
clone size: .
J gene: TRBJ2-6

CDR3 protein: CASSTGRGGNTEAFF
V gene: TRBV19
clone size: .
J gene: TRBJ1-1

CDR3 protein: CASSGLGGDSTDTQYF
V gene: TRBV25-1
clone size: .
J gene: TRBJ2-3

CDR3 protein: CASSFRGYYEQYF
V gene: TRBV28
clone size: once
J gene: TRBJ2-7

CDR3 protein: CASSFTGQGQPQHF
V gene: TRBV27
clone size: .
J gene: TRBJ1-5

CDR3 protein: CASSLVAEQYF
V gene: TRBV11-3
clone size: .
J gene: TRBJ2-7

CDR3 protein: CSVVGGGGNTIYF
V gene: TRBV29-1
clone size: .
J gene: TRBJ1-3

CDR3 protein: CASSVEGQESSTDTQYF
V gene: TRBV9
clone size: .
J gene: TRBJ2-3